A single T cell receptor (beta chain) is shown here with its context. The antigen is unknown. Subsets obtained from CD4+ cells comprised CD45RA+ naive and CD45RA-negative memory cells. This sample is part of a study of shared clonotypes between healthy human individuals. Study-wide results and caveats: A reduction in generation probabilities was seen for non-shared clonotypes relative to those shared by all four donors.

With 4 bases clipped from V and 2 bases from J, the junction kept 6 bases outside the gene matches. The CDR3 runs to 15 residues. Germline V lookup: CDR1 SEHNR, CDR2 FQNEAQ (reference sequence). Assay used: immunoSEQ multiplex PCR; TCRdb lists only in-frame clones, some missing. The repertoire holds 2,100,000 or so clones, approximately 95% seen once, with roughly 0.13% in the top ten. The chain carries TRBV7-9 and TRBJ2-3; TRBD2 matches 7 bases. The material sequenced was naive CD4+ T cells sorted from blood. Indicated subset: CD45RA+ positively selected. The TCR comes from a man between 18 and 35 years old in good health. The CDR3 loop is CASSYGTIHTDTQYF. The CDR3 nucleotides read TGTGCCAGCAGCTACGGGACTATCCACACAGATACGCAGTATTTT.